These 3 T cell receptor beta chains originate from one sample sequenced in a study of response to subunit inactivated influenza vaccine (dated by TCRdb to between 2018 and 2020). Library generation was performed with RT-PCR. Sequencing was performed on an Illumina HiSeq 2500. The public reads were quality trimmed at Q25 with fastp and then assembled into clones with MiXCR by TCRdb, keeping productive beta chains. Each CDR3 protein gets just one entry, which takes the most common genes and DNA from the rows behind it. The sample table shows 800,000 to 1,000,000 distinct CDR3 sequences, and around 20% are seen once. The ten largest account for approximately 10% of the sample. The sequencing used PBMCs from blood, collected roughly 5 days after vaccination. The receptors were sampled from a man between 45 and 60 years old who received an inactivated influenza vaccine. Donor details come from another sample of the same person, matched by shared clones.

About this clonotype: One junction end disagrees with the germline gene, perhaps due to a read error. DNA of the CDR3: TGTGCCAGCAGGGCAGGGGCTGACAGTGATTCACCCCTCTACTTT. Its protein product is CASRAGADSDSPLYF. The J gene is TRBJ1-6, the V gene TRBV6-1, with TRBD1 as a possible D gene (6 bases). This CDR3 has 15 amino acids. Germline V lookup: CDR1 MNHNS, CDR2 SASEGT.

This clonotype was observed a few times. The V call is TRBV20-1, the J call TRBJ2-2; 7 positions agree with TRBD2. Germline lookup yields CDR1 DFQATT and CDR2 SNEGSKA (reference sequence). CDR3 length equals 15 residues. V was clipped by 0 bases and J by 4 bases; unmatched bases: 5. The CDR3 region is CSARDGSGTTGELFF. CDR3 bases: TGCAGTGCTAGAGATGGGAGCGGGACCACCGGGGAGCTGTTTTTT.

The CDR3 nucleotides are TGTGCCAGCAGCCAAGTGTGGGCGGGGAGGTACAATGAGCAGTTCTTC. Amino acid sequence: CASSQVWAGRYNEQFF. The chain combines TRBV14 with TRBJ2-1, with TRBD2 as a possible D gene (6 bases). Trimming left V 1 base short and J 4 bases short, with 14 bases between. CDR1 is SGHDN, CDR2 FVKESK, per germline. The CDR3 has 16 residues.